Presented here are 18 T cell receptor beta chains from one specimen sequenced in a study of T cell clones after liver transplantation. The repertoire was sequenced with immunoSEQ multiplex PCR; TCRdb's copy has only in-frame clones and lacks some. The data show roughly 60,000 clones, around two thirds seen once. The sequenced sample was CD4+ T cells from blood, obtained at the approximately 15-month timepoint. Receptor source: a human patient who received a liver transplant. These T cells may partly come from the graft donor.

This clone appeared once. CDR3 loop: CASSLEAGRTEAFF. CDR3 coding DNA: TGCGCCAGCAGCTTGGAGGCAGGTAGGACTGAAGCTTTCTTT. This chain links TRBV5-1 with TRBJ1-1; no reliable D call. V was trimmed by 0 bases and J by 5 bases, leaving 11 bases between them. Germline V gene data show CDR1 as SGHRS and CDR2 as YFSETQ. The CDR3 length is 14 residues.

The rearrangement joins TRBV19 to TRBJ1-2, with TRBD1 identical over 9 bases. With V trimmed by 5 bases and J by 6 bases, 4 bases remained unmatched. The CDR3 totals 13 residues. The germline gives CDR1 LNHDA, CDR2 SQIVND (reference sequence). CDR3 nucleotides: TGTGCCAGTAGTGTGGGGACAGGGAATGGCTACACCTTC. This encodes CASSVGTGNGYTF.

This sequence joins TRBV10-1 and TRBJ2-3; D is unclear. Germline V gene data show CDR1 as WNHNN and CDR2 as SYGVQD (reference sequence). Trimming took off 0 bases at V and 3 bases at J, with 1 base between the two ends. This CDR3 has 12 amino acids. Here the CDR3 DNA reads TGCGCCAGCAGTGAGTCGACAGATACGCAGTATTTT. Translation: CASSESTDTQYF.

The chain employs TRBV27 and TRBJ2-4; D is perhaps TRBD1 or TRBD2 (6 bases each). Germline CDR1 and CDR2: MNHEY and SMNVEV (reference sequence). Trimming took off 6 bases at V and 7 bases at J, with 19 bases between the two ends. The CDR3 is made up of 15 amino acids. CDR3 DNA: TGTGCCAGCAGCTTGGGGGGCGGTAGCTGGAACATTCAGTACTTC. Protein: CASSLGGGSWNIQYF.

This chain joins TRBV20-1 and TRBJ2-1, with a possible D match to TRBD1 (5 bases). Germline V gives CDR1 DFQATT, CDR2 SNEGSKA (reference sequence). This CDR3 comprises 11 residues. Trimming took off 6 bases at V and 6 bases at J, with 9 bases between the two ends. In nucleotides, the CDR3 is TGCAGTGCGGGGCAGTTCAATGAGCAGTTCTTC. As protein: CSAGQFNEQFF.

This chain connects TRBV29-1 to TRBJ2-7; D is possibly TRBD1 (6 bases). V shed 5 bases and J shed 3 bases, with 8 bases lying between them. The germline V gene has CDR1 SQVTM and CDR2 ANQGSEA. The CDR3 loop spans 11 amino acids. The chain's CDR3 is CSVIQGYEQYV. The CDR3 nucleotides are TGCAGCGTTATACAGGGCTACGAGCAGTACGTC.

This clone occurred many times. CDR3: CASSEAWAGQGTSNEQYF. In DNA, the CDR3 is TGTGCCAGCAGTGAAGCGTGGGCGGGACAGGGGACCTCTAACGAGCAGTACTTC. The rearrangement links TRBV6-1 to TRBJ2-7, with TRBD1 matching over 10 bases. V gave up 0 bases and J gave up 5 bases; unmatched junction bases: 13. The germline CDR1 and CDR2 sequences are MNHNS and SASEGT. This CDR3 comprises 18 residues.

The CDR3 loop reads CASKLSRDSYGYTF. DNA of the CDR3: TGTGCCAGCAAACTATCCCGGGACAGCTATGGCTACACCTTC. The rearrangement links TRBV19 to TRBJ1-2, with 7 bases aligning to TRBD1. Germline CDR1 and CDR2: LNHDA and SQIVND (reference sequence). J gave up 4 bases and V 9 bases, and 11 bases lay outside the gene matches. This CDR3 region has 14 residues.

The CDR3 is CASSPTMTGGELFF. In nucleotides, the CDR3 is TGCGCCAGCAGCCCTACTATGACGGGCGGGGAGCTGTTTTTT. The chain recombines TRBV5-1 with TRBJ2-2; the D is unclear. CDR3 length: 14 residues. Germline V gene data show CDR1 as SGHRS and CDR2 as YFSETQ. V dropped 4 bases and J dropped 7 bases, with 14 bases sitting between them.

The chain recombines TRBV6-4 with TRBJ2-3; the match to TRBD2 covers 9 bases. V was pared by 2 bases and J by 0 bases, with 3 bases of the junction left unmatched. Germline loops: CDR1 MRHNA, CDR2 SNTAGT. CDR3 length: 16 amino acids. The CDR3 loop is CASSDKAGGSTDTQYF. CDR3 DNA: TGTGCCAGCAGTGACAAAGCGGGGGGCAGCACAGATACGCAGTATTTT.

The rearrangement joins TRBV5-4 to TRBJ1-1; 8 nucleotides align to TRBD1. The germline V gene has CDR1 SGHNT and CDR2 YYREEE (reference sequence). Trimming removed 1 base from V and 1 base from J; junction bases left unmatched: 3. CDR3 length: 15 amino acids. CDR3 coding DNA: TGTGCCAGCAGCTTGCCCGGGACAGGGAACACTGAAGCTTTCTTT. Its translation is CASSLPGTGNTEAFF. The variable domain in full, completed from reference TRBV5-4 and TRBJ1-1, reads ETGVTQSPTHLIKTRGQQVTLRCSSQSGHNTVSWYQQALGQGPQFIFQYYREEENGRGNFPPRFSGLQFPNYSSELNVNALELDDSALYLCASSLPGTGNTEAFFGQGTRLTVV.

The chain employs TRBV7-9 and TRBJ1-4; no clear D gene. This CDR3 spans 14 amino acids. Trimming pared 6 bases from V and 8 bases from J, leaving 16 bases between. CDR1 is SEHNR, CDR2 FQNEAQ, per germline (reference sequence). The CDR3 DNA reads TGTGCCAGCAGGGAAGATGGGCTGAGCGAAAAACTGTTTTTT. This encodes CASREDGLSEKLFF.

The gene calls are TRBV19 and TRBJ2-5; TRBD2 matches at 9 bases. Trimming removed 7 bases from V and 0 bases from J; junction bases left unmatched: 6. There are 15 residues in the CDR3. The germline V gene encodes CDR1 LNHDA and CDR2 SQIVND (reference sequence). CDR3 residues: CASTTSGLNQETQYF. The CDR3 coding sequence is TGTGCCAGTACCACTAGCGGGTTAAACCAAGAGACCCAGTACTTC.

V usage is TRBV13 and J usage is TRBJ1-1, with TRBD1 identical over 7 bases. CDR1 and CDR2 (germline): PRHDT, FYEKMQ (reference sequence). The V and J ends lost 1 base and 0 bases, in that order; junction bases with no gene match: 14. This CDR3 has 19 residues. The CDR3 is CASSLVVGVLGGMNTEAFF. CDR3 nucleotide sequence: TGTGCCAGCAGCTTAGTAGTCGGGGTTTTAGGGGGCATGAACACTGAAGCTTTCTTT.

The chain recombines TRBV6-1 with TRBJ1-5; 7 nucleotides align to TRBD1. Germline V CDR1 and CDR2: MNHNS, SASEGT. The junction had 8 bases not matched to a gene; V was cut back by 2 bases and J by 7 bases. The CDR3 has 15 residues. CDR3 sequence (DNA): TGTGCCAGCAGTGAACAGGGGGGTGGAAACCAGCCCCAGCATTTT. This encodes CASSEQGGGNQPQHF.

V gene TRBV5-4 combines with J gene TRBJ2-5; TRBD2 agrees at 10 bases. Germline V gives CDR1 SGHNT, CDR2 YYREEE (reference sequence). V gave up 7 bases and J gave up 3 bases; unmatched junction bases: 9. The CDR3 extends over 15 amino acids. The CDR3, as DNA: TGTGCCAGCCAAGCGGGGGGGAGGGCCAAAGAGACCCAGTACTTC. It encodes CASQAGGRAKETQYF.

In the case of this clone: The sample holds other DNA sequences that translate to the same CDR3. This sequence joins TRBV30 and TRBJ1-2; a possible D gene is TRBD1 (6 bases). V was clipped by 0 bases and J by 4 bases, with 6 bases between them. Germline V gene lookup returns CDR1 GTSNPN and CDR2 SVGIG (reference sequence). This CDR3 region has 12 residues. The CDR3 sequence: CAWSVGGYGYTF. In DNA, the CDR3 is TGTGCCTGGAGTGTAGGGGGCTATGGCTACACCTTC.

The DNA for the CDR3 is TGCGCCAGCAGCCCGGACAGGGAAGAGGAGACCCAGTACTTC. It specifies CASSPDREEETQYF. The J gene is TRBJ2-5, the V gene TRBV5-1, with TRBD1 matching over 8 bases. CDR3 length: 14 residues. Germline V lookup: CDR1 SGHRS, CDR2 YFSETQ. J was trimmed by 5 bases and V by 4 bases; bases with no gene match: 7.